This passage covers 17 T cell receptor beta chains from one sample sequenced in a study of blood T cell repertoires in COVID-19. Sequencing used immunoSEQ multiplex PCR; TCRdb keeps in-frame clones, though not all of them. The data show 170,000 or so clones, with around 87% seen just once and approximately 0.5% held by the top ten. The specimen sequenced was peripheral blood. The receptor set was obtained from a man aged 60-69 years with COVID-19, enrolled during active disease.

The gene calls are TRBV7-3 and TRBJ2-1; a possible D gene is TRBD2 (5 bases). This CDR3 spans 15 amino acids. Trimming removed 2 bases from V and 3 bases from J, with 11 bases in between. Germline loops: CDR1 SGHTA, CDR2 FQGTGA. As DNA, the CDR3 is TGTGCCAGCAGCTTATTTCGGGAAGACTACAATGAGCAGTTCTTC. This codes for CASSLFREDYNEQFF.

This sequence joins TRBV24-1 and TRBJ2-5; D may be TRBD2 (6 bases). This CDR3 comprises 13 residues. Germline values: CDR1 KGHDR, CDR2 SFDVKD. V was cut by 7 bases and J by 3 bases, with 11 bases left in between. The CDR3 spells CATSGDFKETQYF. CDR3 coding DNA: TGTGCCACCAGCGGGGACTTTAAAGAGACCCAGTACTTC.

The rearrangement uses TRBV28 and TRBJ2-7; TRBD1 matches at 7 bases. Trimming at V came to 5 bases and at J to 7 bases, leaving 5 bases not matched to a gene. CDR3 length: 12 residues. CDR1 is MDHEN and CDR2 is SYDVKM in the germline V gene. In nucleotides, the CDR3 is TGTGCCAGCAGTACTCGGACAGGAGAGCAGTACTTC. It encodes CASSTRTGEQYF.

The gene calls are TRBV7-2 and TRBJ1-5; no firm D call. The ends were cut back, 5 bases at V and 0 bases at J, with 11 bases in the middle. The CDR3 totals 15 residues. The germline gives CDR1 SGHTA, CDR2 FQGNSA. The CDR3 is CASSNALGSNQPQHF. Here the CDR3 DNA reads TGTGCCAGCAGCAATGCGCTAGGTAGCAATCAGCCCCAGCATTTT.

This rearrangement joins TRBV11-3 to TRBJ2-1, with 7 bases that match TRBD1. V lost 4 bases, J lost 8 bases, and 2 bases stayed unmatched. Germline CDR1 and CDR2: SGHNT and YENEEA. The CDR3 is 12 amino acids. CDR3 sequence reads: CASSWQGDEQFF. In DNA, the CDR3 is TGTGCCAGCAGCTGGCAGGGGGATGAGCAGTTCTTC.

The chain recombines TRBV5-1 with TRBJ2-7, with 11 nucleotides matching TRBD1. V was pared by 6 bases and J by 3 bases, with 5 bases of the junction left unmatched. CDR3 size: 14 residues. Germline V gene data show CDR1 as SGHRS and CDR2 as YFSETQ. The CDR3 sequence is CASTGTGGGYEQYF. The CDR3 DNA follows: TGCGCCAGCACCGGGACAGGGGGAGGCTACGAGCAGTACTTC.

This sequence joins TRBV4-2 and TRBJ2-1, with 9 positions matching TRBD1. Germline V gives CDR1 LGHNA, CDR2 YNFKEQ. Trimming took 4 bases from V and 8 from J; bases not matched to a gene: 6. The CDR3 has 14 residues. CDR3 coding DNA: TGTGCCAGCAGCCCGGGGACAGGGATCGATGAGCAGTTCTTC. Translating it yields CASSPGTGIDEQFF.

The chain links TRBV19 to TRBJ1-1; 11 nucleotides align to TRBD1. Germline V gene data show CDR1 as LNHDA and CDR2 as SQIVND (reference sequence). The CDR3 covers 13 residues. Unmatched junction bases numbered 4, after V lost 5 bases and J lost 8 bases. CDR3 region: CASSGTGGWEAFF. The CDR3 DNA sequence: TGTGCCAGTAGTGGGACAGGGGGTTGGGAAGCTTTCTTT.

This rearrangement joins TRBV10-3 to TRBJ2-1; 7 positions agree with TRBD2. The ends lost 0 bases at V and 1 base at J; junction bases unmatched: 3. The CDR3 spans 16 residues. Germline lookup yields CDR1 ENHRY and CDR2 SYGVKD. This chain's CDR3 is CAISESGGGSYNEQFF. The CDR3 DNA reads TGTGCCATCAGTGAGTCGGGCGGGGGATCCTACAATGAGCAGTTCTTC.

This chain connects TRBV27 to TRBJ1-1, with no clear D. From germline, CDR1 is MNHEY and CDR2 SMNVEV (reference sequence). The CDR3 contains 14 residues. Trimming pared 6 bases from V and 0 bases from J, leaving 11 bases between. The CDR3 protein is CASRQTTVNTEAFF. The DNA of the CDR3 is TGTGCCAGCAGGCAAACGACTGTGAACACTGAAGCTTTCTTT.

The genes are TRBV5-1 and TRBJ1-1; D is unclear. CDR1 and CDR2 (germline): SGHRS, YFSETQ. V lost 0 bases and J 3 bases, leaving 9 bases between the germline ends. CDR3 length equals 14 residues. CDR3 nucleotide sequence: TGCGCCAGCAGCTTGGGGGCGGGCTACACTGAAGCTTTCTTT. Residues: CASSLGAGYTEAFF.

This CDR3 is CASSQRLAGGTGELFF. The CDR3 nucleotides are TGCGCCAGCAGCCAACGACTAGCGGGGGGTACCGGGGAGCTGTTTTTT. The chain joins TRBV4-3 to TRBJ2-2; 13 positions agree with TRBD2. With V trimmed by 2 bases and J by 5 bases, 2 bases remained unmatched. This CDR3 is built from 16 residues. Germline V gene lookup returns CDR1 LGHNA and CDR2 YSLEER.

This clone was seen just once. The chain has TRBV12-3 or TRBV12-4 and TRBJ1-3; D gene unclear. The CDR3 has 11 residues. V lost 7 bases, J lost 8 bases, and 9 bases lay in between. CDR3 DNA sequence: TGTGCCAGCACCGGTTCCCACACCATATATTTT. Protein sequence: CASTGSHTIYF.

V usage is TRBV19 and J usage is TRBJ1-2; the match to TRBD1 covers 8 bases. Germline V gives CDR1 LNHDA, CDR2 SQIVND (reference sequence). J was trimmed by 7 bases and V by 7 bases; bases with no gene match: 5. The CDR3 totals 12 residues. CDR3 bases: TGTGCCAGTAACCAGGGGGCGGGTGGCTACACCTTC. This encodes CASNQGAGGYTF. Based on the CDR3 plus reference TRBV19 and TRBJ1-2, the full variable domain is DGGITQSPKYLFRKEGQNVTLSCEQNLNHDAMYWYRQDPGQGLRLIYYSQIVNDFQKGDIAEGYSVSREKKESFPLTVTSAQKNPTAFYLCASNQGAGGYTFGSGTRLTVV.

The V and J genes are TRBV4-2 and TRBJ2-3; 14 positions match TRBD2. CDR3 length: 19 residues. The ends lost 0 bases at V and 6 bases at J; junction bases unmatched: 11. Germline-derived CDR1 and CDR2 are LGHNA and YNFKEQ. The CDR3 loop is CASSQEKIGLAGGSDTQYF. The CDR3, as DNA: TGTGCCAGCAGCCAAGAAAAAATCGGACTAGCGGGAGGTAGTGATACGCAGTATTTT.

V gene TRBV7-8 combines with J gene TRBJ2-6, with TRBD1 matching 11 bases. After removal of 5 bases from V and 3 bases from J, the junction contained 6 bases not matched to a gene. Germline CDR1 SGHVS, CDR2 FQNEAQ. This CDR3 has 17 residues. For the CDR3, the DNA is TGTGCCAGCAGCCAAGGACAGGGGGCGTATGGGGCCAACGTCCTGACTTTC. Translating gives CASSQGQGAYGANVLTF.

The rearrangement links TRBV5-1 to TRBJ2-1; D is perhaps TRBD2 (6 bases). Germline lookup yields CDR1 SGHRS and CDR2 YFSETQ. V was cut by 0 bases and J by 9 bases, with 13 bases left in between. The CDR3 has 14 amino acids. The CDR3 DNA sequence: TGCGCCAGCAGCTTGGGACTAGAACGGAGTGAGCAGTTCTTC. Amino acids: CASSLGLERSEQFF.